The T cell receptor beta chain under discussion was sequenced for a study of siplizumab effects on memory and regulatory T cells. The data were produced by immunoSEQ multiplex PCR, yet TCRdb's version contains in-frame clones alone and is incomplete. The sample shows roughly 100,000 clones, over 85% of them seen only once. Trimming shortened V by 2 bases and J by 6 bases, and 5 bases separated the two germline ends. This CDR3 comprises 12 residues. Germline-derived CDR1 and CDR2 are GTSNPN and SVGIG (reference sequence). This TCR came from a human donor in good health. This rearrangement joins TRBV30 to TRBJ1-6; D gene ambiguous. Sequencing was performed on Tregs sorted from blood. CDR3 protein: CAWSRSNSPLHF. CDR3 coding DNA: TGTGCCTGGAGTCGTTCTAATTCACCCCTCCACTTT.